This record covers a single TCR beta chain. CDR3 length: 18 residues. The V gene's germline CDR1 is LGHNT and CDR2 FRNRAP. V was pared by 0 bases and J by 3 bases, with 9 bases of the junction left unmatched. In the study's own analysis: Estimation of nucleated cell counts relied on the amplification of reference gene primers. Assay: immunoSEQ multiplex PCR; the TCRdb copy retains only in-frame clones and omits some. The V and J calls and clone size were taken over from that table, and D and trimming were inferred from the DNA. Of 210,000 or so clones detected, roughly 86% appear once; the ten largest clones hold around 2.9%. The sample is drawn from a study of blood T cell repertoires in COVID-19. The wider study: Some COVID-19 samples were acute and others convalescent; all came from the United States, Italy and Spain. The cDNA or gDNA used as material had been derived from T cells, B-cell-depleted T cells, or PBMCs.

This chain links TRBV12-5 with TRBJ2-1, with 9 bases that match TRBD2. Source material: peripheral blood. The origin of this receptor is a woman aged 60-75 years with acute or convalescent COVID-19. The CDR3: CASGLVEGGGAFYNEQFF. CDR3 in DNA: TGTGCTAGTGGTTTGGTAGAAGGCGGGGGGGCGTTCTACAATGAGCAGTTCTTC.